A single count supports the clone carrying this T cell receptor beta chain. First-strand cDNA relied on TRAV- and TRBV-specific primers spanning alpha and beta chains. With a constant-region primer and a V-primer adapter, TCRs were subjected to about 20 PCR cycles of amplification. The isolated mRNA underwent amplification through in vitro transcription. TCRdb used MiXCR to reprocess the reads, holding one entry per CDR3 protein. The data hold 60,000 to 75,000 distinct CDR3 sequences, with about a quarter observed a single time. CDR3 length: 16 residues. The V and J ends lost 5 bases and 7 bases respectively, with 21 bases between them. CDR1 is MNHNS, CDR2 SASEGT, per germline. Described time point: before trial treatment. Eligibility was restricted to patients presenting with advanced solid tumors that lacked tumor-infiltrating lymphocytes. This entry comes from a study of low-dose radiotherapy and immunotherapy resistance in tumors. Study overall: In Cohort 2, 1 Gy per fraction was delivered every two weeks, for a total of 13 Gy over 26 weeks.

The source is a male donor with rectosigmoid adenocarcinoma. The sample was PBMCs, taken before treatment. The chain employs TRBV6-1 and TRBJ2-1, with no clear D. CDR3 sequence: CASSYSQWAGPNEQFF. Written as DNA, the CDR3 is TGTGCCAGCAGTTACTCCCAATGGGCAGGCCCGAATGAGCAGTTCTTC.